The next 28 T cell receptor beta chains were all read from a single sample in a study of T cell responses to AZD1222 COVID-19 vaccine. Libraries were prepared by immunoSEQ multiplex PCR; TCRdb keeps only in-frame clonotypes and omits some of them. The sample lists roughly 200,000 clones; approximately 92% were seen once. The source material was peripheral blood, sampled on day 0 of AZD1222 vaccination. Receptors originate from an adult in good health.

The chain recombines TRBV19 with TRBJ1-2; possible D gene TRBD1, 6 bases. The CDR3 length is 15 residues. Germline CDR1 is LNHDA and CDR2 is SQIVND (reference sequence). V lost 3 bases to trimming and J lost 1 base, with 12 bases between them. Here the CDR3 DNA reads TGTGCCAGTAGTATTGACAGGACAATTAACTATGGCTACACCTTC. Protein product: CASSIDRTINYGYTF.

The chain has TRBV2 and TRBJ1-2; D perhaps matches TRBD1 (5 bases). The CDR3 contains 12 residues. Germline V gene sequence: CDR1 SNHLY, CDR2 FYNNEI. Between the trimmed V and J ends, which lost 6 bases and 8 bases, there was a span of 13 bases. The CDR3 loop reads CASSRGEGGYTF. The CDR3 DNA follows: TGTGCCAGCAGCCGCGGGGAGGGGGGCTACACCTTC.

This chain connects TRBV28 to TRBJ1-5, with 8 bases that match TRBD1. Per the germline V gene, CDR1 is MDHEN and CDR2 is SYDVKM. This CDR3 spans 13 amino acids. Trimming at V came to 8 bases and at J to 7 bases, leaving 7 bases not matched to a gene. The CDR3 DNA reads TGTGCCAGCGACAGGGGTTCGTTACAGCCCCAGCATTTT. Translating gives CASDRGSLQPQHF.

This clone appeared once. CDR3 region: CASSFGEGRAFF. In DNA, the CDR3 is TGTGCCAGCAGTTTCGGGGAGGGACGAGCTTTCTTT. V and J are TRBV12-3 or TRBV12-4 and TRBJ1-1; the D gene is possibly TRBD1 (5 bases). The CDR3 spans 12 residues. V gave up 3 bases and J gave up 10 bases, with 12 bases separating them.

The chain links TRBV6-5 to TRBJ2-4; 8 bases map to TRBD1. This CDR3 contains 13 residues. The trim removed 5 bases at V and 9 bases at J, leaving 6 bases unmatched. Germline loops: CDR1 MNHEY, CDR2 SVGAGI. The CDR3 spells CASSPGQGGIQYF. As DNA, the CDR3 is TGTGCCAGCAGTCCCGGACAGGGCGGCATTCAGTACTTC.

The CDR3 spells CASSKIPDRASEKLFF. The CDR3 region has the DNA TGTGCCAGCAGCAAAATACCGGACAGGGCGAGTGAAAAACTGTTTTTT. The chain links TRBV21-1 to TRBJ1-4; no DNA check was done on the table's D call, TRBD1. TRBV21-1 is listed as a pseudogene. The CDR3 covers 16 residues.

This chain joins TRBV19 and TRBJ1-5, with D possibly TRBD1 on 5 matching bases. Per the germline V gene, CDR1 is LNHDA and CDR2 is SQIVND (reference sequence). This CDR3 contains 14 residues. V was clipped by 3 bases and J by 5 bases, with 11 bases between them. The CDR3 DNA follows: TGTGCCAGTAGTATTATGGGGGGGGATCAGCCCCAGCATTTT. It translates to CASSIMGGDQPQHF.

V gene TRBV18 combines with J gene TRBJ2-7; D possibly corresponds to TRBD2 (6 bases). The V and J ends lost 5 bases and 7 bases respectively, with 18 bases between them. The CDR3 has 14 amino acids. Germline V gene lookup returns CDR1 KGHSH and CDR2 LQKENI. The CDR3 DNA is TGTGCCAGCTCATCCGGGACTCGCCCCCTGGAGCAGTACTTC. It codes for CASSSGTRPLEQYF.

The J gene is TRBJ2-7, the V gene TRBV3-1 (or the pseudogene TRBV3-2); D ambiguous. Looked up from germline, CDR1 is LGHDT and CDR2 is YNNKEL (reference sequence). Between the trimmed V and J ends, which lost 3 bases and 3 bases, there was a span of 15 bases. The CDR3 extends over 15 amino acids. The CDR3 sequence is CASSHGLMASYEQYF. For the CDR3, the DNA is TGTGCCAGCAGCCATGGTCTTATGGCGAGCTACGAGCAGTACTTC.

This chain uses TRBV29-1 with TRBJ1-2; TRBD1 matches at 7 bases. Germline V gives CDR1 SQVTM, CDR2 ANQGSEA. The V and J ends lost 7 bases and 1 base, in that order; junction bases with no gene match: 9. The CDR3 sequence is 14 residues long. The CDR3 loop reads CSAQVRTGNYGYTF. The CDR3 DNA reads TGCAGCGCCCAAGTAAGGACAGGTAACTATGGCTACACCTTC. The full variable domain, completed using reference TRBV29-1 and TRBJ1-2, is SAVISQKPSRDICQRGTSLTIQCQVDSQVTMMFWYRQQPGQSLTLIATANQGSEATYESGFVIDKFPISRPNLTFSTLTVSNMSPEDSSIYLCSAQVRTGNYGYTFGSGTRLTVV.

The chain is built from TRBV19 and TRBJ1-1, with a possible D match to TRBD1 (5 bases). This CDR3 has 15 residues. V was pared by 1 base and J by 0 bases, with 9 bases between. The germline V gene has CDR1 LNHDA and CDR2 SQIVND (reference sequence). DNA of the CDR3: TGTGCCAGTAGTATAGTCGCCAGGGTGAACACTGAAGCTTTCTTT. Translating it yields CASSIVARVNTEAFF.

The rearrangement links TRBV11-2 to TRBJ2-3; 8 bases match TRBD2. The V segment lost 5 bases and the J segment 6 bases; nucleotides outside the gene matches: 7. The length of the CDR3 is 14 residues. In germline, CDR1 is SGHAT, CDR2 FQNNGV. In DNA, the CDR3 is TGTGCCAGCAGCCCGACGGGGGGGCAGGATACGCAGTATTTT. This encodes CASSPTGGQDTQYF.

This rearrangement joins TRBV5-1 to TRBJ2-7; D call uncertain. The CDR3 contains 14 residues. Looked up from germline, CDR1 is SGHRS and CDR2 is YFSETQ. V dropped 0 bases and J dropped 2 bases, with 9 bases sitting between them. The CDR3 nucleotides are TGCGCCAGCAGCTTGGAAGTCAGAGCCTACGAGCAGTACTTC. This sequence encodes CASSLEVRAYEQYF.

This chain connects TRBV6-6 to TRBJ1-5, with 10 bases lining up with TRBD1. CDR1 MNHNY and CDR2 SVGAGI come from the germline V gene (reference sequence). The CDR3 is 15 amino acids. Trimming at V came to 2 bases and at J to 6 bases, leaving 4 bases not matched to a gene. CDR3 DNA sequence: TGTGCCAGCAGTTACCGGACAGGGGGTAGTCAGCCCCAGCATTTT. As protein: CASSYRTGGSQPQHF.

The chain uses TRBV9 and TRBJ1-2, with D unclear. The germline CDR1 and CDR2 sequences are SGDLS and YYNGEE. The CDR3 sequence is 14 residues long. Trimming removed 0 bases at V and 4 bases at J, with 10 bases between. The CDR3 loop reads CASSVVTAGYGYTF. CDR3 DNA: TGTGCCAGCAGCGTAGTTACGGCCGGCTATGGCTACACCTTC.

This clone was observed once. The chain couples TRBV5-1 to TRBJ2-7; no clear D gene. Trimming cost V 0 bases and J 1 base, with 8 bases left between them. The CDR3 extends over 14 amino acids. CDR1 is SGHRS and CDR2 is YFSETQ in the germline V gene. CDR3 sequence: CASSLGAASYEQYF. The DNA for the CDR3 is TGCGCCAGCAGCTTGGGCGCAGCTTCCTACGAGCAGTACTTC.

This sequence joins TRBV5-8 and TRBJ2-3, with a tentative D call TRBD2 (6 bases). The V end was cut by 2 bases, the J end by 1 base, with 14 bases between. The germline V gene has CDR1 SGHTS and CDR2 YDEGEE. The CDR3 length is 16 residues. CDR3: CASSFHPGVGTDTQYF. The CDR3 DNA reads as TGTGCCAGCAGCTTCCATCCGGGGGTGGGCACAGATACGCAGTATTTT.

This chain links TRBV6-1 with TRBJ2-3; D not certain. This CDR3 contains 12 residues. Germline loops: CDR1 MNHNS, CDR2 SASEGT. The V end lost 3 bases, the J end lost 4 bases, and 5 bases lay between the germline ends. The CDR3 bases are TGTGCCAGCAGTGAGGGCGCAGATACGCAGTATTTT. This sequence encodes CASSEGADTQYF.

V usage is TRBV6-5 and J usage is TRBJ2-5; the D is unclear. The CDR3 consists of 13 residues. V dropped 8 bases and J dropped 4 bases, with 14 bases sitting between them. CDR1 MNHEY and CDR2 SVGAGI come from the germline V gene. The CDR3 loop reads CASHQEVGETQYF. The CDR3 DNA is TGTGCCAGCCATCAGGAAGTGGGAGAGACCCAGTACTTC.

The chain combines TRBV5-5 with TRBJ1-2, with unresolved D. The CDR3 runs to 13 residues. Germline-derived CDR1 and CDR2 are SGHKS and YYEKEE (reference sequence). Trimming removed 5 bases at V and 5 bases at J, with 13 bases between. The CDR3: CASRLTQTYGYTF. DNA of the CDR3: TGTGCCAGCAGGTTGACACAAACTTATGGCTACACCTTC. Combining the CDR3 with reference TRBV5-5 and TRBJ1-2 gives the whole variable domain DAGVTQSPTHLIKTRGQQVTLRCSPISGHKSVSWYQQVLGQGPQFIFQYYEKEERGRGNFPDRFSARQFPNYSSELNVNALLLGDSALYLCASRLTQTYGYTFGSGTRLTVV.

DNA for the CDR3: TGTGCCAGCTCACCATTGACCGGGGAGCTGTTTTTT. Translating gives CASSPLTGELFF. This chain links TRBV18 with TRBJ2-2; no clear D. Germline assignment: CDR1 KGHSH and CDR2 LQKENI. The CDR3 has 12 residues. The germline V and J ends were trimmed by 2 bases and 5 bases, with 3 bases remaining between them. Complete variable domain (other parts from reference TRBV18 and TRBJ2-2): NAGVMQNPRHLVRRRGQEARLRCSPMKGHSHVYWYRQLPEEGLKFMVYLQKENIIDESGMPKERFSAEFPKEGPSILRIQQVVRGDSAAYFCASSPLTGELFFGEGSRLTVL.

A note on this clone: Other DNA sequences within the sample encode an identical CDR3. The rearrangement links TRBV7-9 to TRBJ1-3; TRBD1 matches 9 bases. The length of the CDR3 is 15 residues. With 5 bases clipped from V and 0 bases from J, the junction kept 2 bases outside the gene matches. Germline V gene sequence: CDR1 SEHNR, CDR2 FQNEAQ (reference sequence). The CDR3 region has the DNA TGTGCCAGCAGCCCACAGGGGGCCTCTGGAAACACCATATATTTT. This gives the protein CASSPQGASGNTIYF.

This rearrangement joins TRBV11-2 to TRBJ1-2; no clear D gene. The CDR3 extends over 17 amino acids. The ends were cut back, 2 bases at V and 8 bases at J, with 24 bases in the middle. Germline V gives CDR1 SGHAT, CDR2 FQNNGV. The CDR3 loop is CASSLPPLRVGLLGYTF. CDR3 sequence (DNA): TGTGCCAGCAGCTTACCTCCCCTCCGTGTCGGCCTCCTGGGCTACACCTTC.

The chain links TRBV6-4 to TRBJ1-5, with TRBD1 as a possible D gene (6 bases). The V gene lost 3 bases and the J gene lost 10 bases, with 16 bases spanning the gap. Germline V lookup: CDR1 MRHNA, CDR2 SNTAGT. This CDR3 is built from 14 residues. CDR3 nucleotide sequence: TGTGCCAGCAGTGAGGGGACAAGAGGTGCACCCCAGCATTTT. Amino acid sequence: CASSEGTRGAPQHF.

The chain combines TRBV5-5 with TRBJ1-6; D ambiguous. The CDR3 covers 14 residues. Germline CDR1 SGHKS, CDR2 YYEKEE (reference sequence). Written as DNA, the CDR3 is TGTGCTGTGGGAGAAAGCTCCTATAATTCACCCCTCCACTTT. Residues: CAVGESSYNSPLHF.

This clone appeared once. The chain carries TRBV27 and TRBJ2-7, with TRBD2 as a possible D gene (5 bases). Per germline, CDR1 MNHEY and CDR2 SMNVEV (reference sequence). The CDR3 is 14 amino acids. Trimming cost V 3 bases and J 0 bases, with 9 bases left between them. CDR3 nucleotides: TGTGCCAGCAGTTTCAAGAGGGTCTCCTACGAGCAGTACTTC. It yields the protein CASSFKRVSYEQYF.

Concerning this clone itself: Other DNA sequences in the same sample also yield this CDR3. The chain has TRBV6-5 and TRBJ1-5; D possibly corresponds to TRBD1 (6 bases). In germline, CDR1 is MNHEY, CDR2 SVGAGI. The V and J ends lost 0 bases and 4 bases respectively, with 7 bases between them. The length of the CDR3 is 14 residues. In nucleotides, the CDR3 is TGTGCCAGCAGTTACTCTCAGGGGAATCAGCCCCAGCATTTT. Protein product: CASSYSQGNQPQHF.

The chain joins TRBV5-4 to TRBJ1-4; weak D call: TRBD1 (6 bases). V lost 0 bases and J 8 bases, leaving 14 bases between the germline ends. The CDR3 consists of 15 residues. Germline V gene lookup returns CDR1 SGHNT and CDR2 YYREEE (reference sequence). The CDR3 loop reads CASSLGTAMGEKLFF. Here the CDR3 DNA reads TGTGCCAGCAGCTTGGGGACAGCCATGGGGGAAAAACTGTTTTTT.